The 11 T cell receptor beta chains below come from one sample, sequenced in a study of blood T cell repertoires in COVID-19. Profiling relied on immunoSEQ multiplex PCR, and the TCRdb table lists in-frame clones only, not all of them. The sample lists around 99,000 clones, 90% to 95% occurring once. The specimen sequenced was peripheral blood. These receptor sequences come from a woman under 40 with acute or convalescent COVID-19.

This chain uses TRBV5-5 with TRBJ1-4, with TRBD1 identical over 9 bases. CDR3 size: 16 residues. With 4 bases clipped from V and 8 bases from J, the junction kept 12 bases outside the gene matches. The V gene's germline CDR1 is SGHKS and CDR2 YYEKEE (reference sequence). This chain's CDR3 is CASSRPTGGSAEKLFF. The DNA for the CDR3 is TGTGCCAGCAGCAGACCAACAGGGGGCTCGGCGGAAAAACTGTTTTTT.

This chain uses TRBV28 with TRBJ2-6; tentatively, D is TRBD1 (6 bases). CDR3 length: 15 amino acids. Trimming took 4 bases from V and 2 from J, leaving 9 bases between them. CDR1 and CDR2 (germline): MDHEN, SYDVKM. The CDR3 protein is CASSSGTPGANVLTF. The CDR3 DNA follows: TGTGCCAGCAGTTCTGGGACACCTGGGGCCAACGTCCTGACTTTC. The full variable domain, completed using reference TRBV28 and TRBJ2-6, is DVKVTQSSRYLVKRTGEKVFLECVQDMDHENMFWYRQDPGLGLRLIYFSYDVKMKEKGDIPEGYSVSREKKERFSLILESASTNQTSMYLCASSSGTPGANVLTFGAGSRLTVL.

This clone was seen just once. The chain links TRBV6-5 to TRBJ2-7, with D unclear. Germline V gives CDR1 MNHEY, CDR2 SVGAGI. This CDR3 comprises 13 residues. Trimming took off 4 bases at V and 2 bases at J, with 9 bases between the two ends. The DNA for the CDR3 is TGTGCCAGCAGTTCCCTCCCTCCCTACGAGCAGTACTTC. It is translated as CASSSLPPYEQYF.

The chain uses TRBV29-1 and TRBJ2-3, with D perhaps TRBD2 (7 bases). Germline V gene lookup returns CDR1 SQVTM and CDR2 ANQGSEA. Trimming pared 0 bases from V and 1 base from J, leaving 8 bases between. CDR3 length: 14 amino acids. The CDR3: CSVEEGGGTDTQYF. The CDR3 DNA is TGCAGCGTTGAAGAAGGGGGGGGCACAGATACGCAGTATTTT.

The chain has TRBV13 and TRBJ2-7; 9 nucleotides line up with TRBD1. This CDR3 contains 15 residues. CDR1 is PRHDT, CDR2 FYEKMQ, per germline (reference sequence). J lost 7 bases, V lost 5 bases, and 12 bases had no gene match. CDR3 sequence (DNA): TGTGCCAGCAGCGAAGGGACAGGGAGTTTGGGGGAGCAGTACTTC. This translates into CASSEGTGSLGEQYF.

This clone has just one count. This chain links TRBV24-1 with TRBJ1-2; no firm D call. The CDR3 has 14 residues. The V and J ends lost 0 bases and 4 bases respectively, with 8 bases between them. Germline values: CDR1 KGHDR, CDR2 SFDVKD. CDR3: CATSDLARGYGYTF. The CDR3 DNA is TGTGCCACCAGTGATTTGGCGCGTGGCTATGGCTACACCTTC.

This clone was seen just once. The V call is TRBV28, the J call TRBJ2-7; possible D gene TRBD1, 6 bases. CDR3 length equals 13 residues. In germline, CDR1 is MDHEN, CDR2 SYDVKM. Trimming left V 10 bases short and J 2 bases short, with 15 bases between. Here the CDR3 reads CATKTGFAYEQYF. The CDR3 DNA sequence: TGTGCCACTAAGACAGGTTTTGCCTACGAGCAGTACTTC. Drawing the rest from reference TRBV28 and TRBJ2-7, the complete variable domain is DVKVTQSSRYLVKRTGEKVFLECVQDMDHENMFWYRQDPGLGLRLIYFSYDVKMKEKGDIPEGYSVSREKKERFSLILESASTNQTSMYLCATKTGFAYEQYFGPGTRLTVT.

J is TRBJ1-2 and V is TRBV2, with D unresolved. The CDR3 runs 12 residues. V gave up 1 base and J gave up 7 bases, with 7 bases separating them. Germline loops: CDR1 SNHLY, CDR2 FYNNEI. CDR3 sequence: CASSEDNFGYTF. Written as DNA, the CDR3 is TGTGCCAGCAGTGAAGACAATTTTGGCTACACCTTC.

The genes are TRBV28 and TRBJ1-1; D is possibly TRBD1 (6 bases). CDR3 length: 16 amino acids. V was cut by 6 bases and J by 2 bases, with 19 bases left in between. Germline V gives CDR1 MDHEN, CDR2 SYDVKM. The CDR3 loop is CASSSSLTGENTEAFF. The CDR3 DNA sequence: TGTGCCAGCAGCTCCAGCCTGACAGGCGAAAACACTGAAGCTTTCTTT.

This clone was seen just once. The chain recombines TRBV19 with TRBJ1-1, with a weak D call TRBD1 (5 bases). The CDR3 length is 16 residues. The ends were cut back, 5 bases at V and 3 bases at J, with 19 bases in the middle. Germline CDR1 LNHDA, CDR2 SQIVND (reference sequence). The CDR3 nucleotides read TGTGCCAGTAGTTGGGCAGGGCGGATTGGGGACACTGAAGCTTTCTTT. Its protein is CASSWAGRIGDTEAFF.

In its sample, this clone was seen once. The rearrangement links TRBV28 to TRBJ1-1; possible D gene TRBD1, 5 bases. Germline CDR1 is MDHEN and CDR2 is SYDVKM. This CDR3 is 13 amino acids long. V was pared by 10 bases and J by 0 bases, with 12 bases between. CDR3 in amino acids: CATKDSLNTEAFF. DNA of the CDR3: TGTGCCACAAAAGACAGTTTGAACACTGAAGCTTTCTTT. The entire variable domain, with the rest obtained from reference TRBV28 and TRBJ1-1, is as follows: DVKVTQSSRYLVKRTGEKVFLECVQDMDHENMFWYRQDPGLGLRLIYFSYDVKMKEKGDIPEGYSVSREKKERFSLILESASTNQTSMYLCATKDSLNTEAFFGQGTRLTVV.